The 23 T cell receptor beta chains below come from one sample, sequenced in a study of T cells after yellow fever vaccination. A single record per CDR3 protein comes from TCRdb applying MiXCR to the 5' RACE reads. The sample contains fewer than 350,000 distinct CDR3 sequences, 3.6% of which appear only once. Material: PBMCs, obtained on the day of the yellow fever booster vaccination. The receptors stem from a man between 18 and 35 years old who received the YFV17D yellow fever vaccine.

The J gene is TRBJ2-3, the V gene TRBV4-3, with D maybe TRBD2 (6 bases). CDR3 size: 15 residues. V lost 0 bases, J lost 4 bases, and 11 bases lay in between. Per germline, CDR1 LGHNA and CDR2 YSLEER. This chain's CDR3 is CASSQDGWGADTQYF. The CDR3 DNA sequence: TGCGCCAGCAGCCAAGACGGCTGGGGGGCAGATACGCAGTATTTT.

This rearrangement joins TRBV18 to TRBJ1-1, with D hard to call. Trimming stripped 3 bases from V and 2 bases from J, with 7 bases between. The CDR3 is 13 residues long. Germline assignment: CDR1 KGHSH and CDR2 LQKENI. The CDR3 loop reads CASSPASNTEAFF. CDR3 nucleotides: TGTGCCAGCTCACCCGCGAGCAACACTGAAGCTTTCTTT. Based on the CDR3 plus reference TRBV18 and TRBJ1-1, the full variable domain is NAGVMQNPRHLVRRRGQEARLRCSPMKGHSHVYWYRQLPEEGLKFMVYLQKENIIDESGMPKERFSAEFPKEGPSILRIQQVVRGDSAAYFCASSPASNTEAFFGQGTRLTVV.

This chain connects TRBV19 to TRBJ2-3; D unclear. The CDR3 extends over 13 amino acids. CDR1 is LNHDA and CDR2 is SQIVND in the germline V gene (reference sequence). Trimming shortened V by 5 bases and J by 2 bases, and 8 bases separated the two germline ends. In nucleotides, the CDR3 is TGTGCCAGTAGTTCCGGGTTCACAGATACGCAGTATTTT. Protein sequence: CASSSGFTDTQYF.

The sample holds many counts of this clonotype. The chain recombines TRBV7-2 with TRBJ1-2; D is unresolved. The V gene's germline CDR1 is SGHTA and CDR2 FQGNSA. V was trimmed by 4 bases and J by 4 bases, leaving 22 bases between them. There are 17 residues in the CDR3. The CDR3 sequence is CASSSGEAAPIGYGYTF. CDR3 bases: TGTGCCAGCAGCTCCGGGGAGGCGGCACCGATCGGCTATGGCTACACCTTC.

This clonotype occurred many times. The CDR3 DNA follows: TGCGCCAGCAGCTTGGGGGACGGCAAAAATGAGCAGTTCTTC. Translation gives CASSLGDGKNEQFF. This sequence joins TRBV5-1 and TRBJ2-1; perhaps D is TRBD1 or TRBD2 (5 bases each). The CDR3 extends over 14 amino acids. Trimming shortened V by 0 bases and J by 7 bases, and 11 bases separated the two germline ends. CDR1 is SGHRS and CDR2 is YFSETQ in the germline V gene.

Written as DNA, the CDR3 is TGTGCCAGCAGCTTATTCGACCCCGCTTCTGGAAACACCATATATTTT. Protein sequence: CASSLFDPASGNTIYF. This chain links TRBV7-2 with TRBJ1-3; no reliable D call. Between the trimmed V and J ends, which lost 2 bases and 1 base, there was a span of 12 bases. The CDR3 is made up of 16 amino acids. Germline V gives CDR1 SGHTA, CDR2 FQGNSA.

This clonotype was recorded many times. This rearrangement joins TRBV18 to TRBJ2-5; D gene ambiguous. V was cut by 0 bases and J by 1 base, with 3 bases left in between. This CDR3 has 13 residues. Germline-derived CDR1 and CDR2 are KGHSH and LQKENI. The CDR3 DNA reads as TGTGCCAGCTCACCACCATCCCAAGAGACCCAGTACTTC. Its translation: CASSPPSQETQYF.

This clonotype was counted only a few times. The gene calls are TRBV7-6 and TRBJ2-5; D uncertain. This CDR3 contains 15 residues. Deletions cut 5 bases from V and 2 bases from J, with 15 bases between. The germline CDR1 and CDR2 sequences are SGHVS and FNYEAQ. CDR3 region: CASSHRGPKQETQYF. CDR3 nucleotide sequence: TGTGCCAGCAGCCACAGAGGACCGAAACAAGAGACCCAGTACTTC. The complete variable domain, with remaining parts taken from reference TRBV7-6 and TRBJ2-5, reads GAGVSQSPRYKVTKRGQDVALRCDPISGHVSLYWYRQALGQGPEFLTYFNYEAQQDKSGLPNDRFSAERPEGSISTLTIQRTEQRDSAMYRCASSHRGPKQETQYFGPGTRLLVL.

The chain recombines TRBV20-1 with TRBJ2-1; D may be TRBD1 (5 bases). Germline V gene data show CDR1 as DFQATT and CDR2 as SNEGSKA (reference sequence). V was shortened by 1 base and J by 8 bases, with 12 bases between the two germline ends. The length of the CDR3 is 13 residues. For the CDR3, the DNA is TGCAGTGCTAGAGGGCACGCCAGGGATGAGCAGTTCTTC. Residues: CSARGHARDEQFF.

This sequence joins TRBV4-1 and TRBJ2-7; 8 bases fit TRBD2. The CDR3 extends over 15 amino acids. Per the germline V gene, CDR1 is MGHRA and CDR2 is YSYEKL. With V trimmed by 0 bases and J by 2 bases, 3 bases remained unmatched. The DNA for the CDR3 is TGCGCCAGCAGCCAAGATCCGCGGGGGGCCTACGAGCAGTACTTC. This encodes CASSQDPRGAYEQYF.

The chain uses TRBV10-3 and TRBJ1-4; 7 bases match TRBD1. CDR1 and CDR2 from the germline V gene are ENHRY and SYGVKD. V was pared by 10 bases and J by 3 bases, with 8 bases of the junction left unmatched. The CDR3 has 14 residues. CDR3 protein: CATGTADANEKLFF. CDR3 coding DNA: TGTGCCACCGGGACAGCCGACGCTAATGAAAAACTGTTTTTT.

Only a few counts were recorded for this clonotype. The rearrangement links TRBV12-3 or TRBV12-4 to TRBJ2-5, with 11 bases aligning to TRBD2. The CDR3 runs 13 residues. The junction had 6 bases not matched to a gene; V was cut back by 10 bases and J by 5 bases. The CDR3 DNA reads TGTGCCACTGAGACTAGCGGGGCGGAGACCCAGTACTTC. Its protein product is CATETSGAETQYF.

This clonotype was picked up many times. This sequence joins TRBV12-3 or TRBV12-4 and TRBJ1-5; no reliable D call. The CDR3 extends over 12 amino acids. Trimming took 6 bases from V and 12 from J, leaving 15 bases between them. CDR3: CASSIPFRDQHF. The CDR3 nucleotides are TGTGCCAGCAGCATCCCTTTCCGGGACCAGCATTTT.

This clonotype appeared a few times. The chain joins TRBV15 to TRBJ1-5; TRBD1 might be the D (6 bases). The CDR3 has 15 amino acids. V was trimmed by 2 bases and J by 6 bases, leaving 14 bases between them. Per the germline V gene, CDR1 is LNHNV and CDR2 is YYDKDF (reference sequence). In DNA, the CDR3 is TGTGCCACCAGCAGATTCAGGGGCAACGCTCAGCCCCAGCATTTT. As protein: CATSRFRGNAQPQHF.

This clonotype was picked up a small number of times. The chain has TRBV5-1 and TRBJ2-7, with 8 nucleotides matching TRBD1. Germline V gene lookup returns CDR1 SGHRS and CDR2 YFSETQ. Trimming cost V 2 bases and J 5 bases; bases outside gene matches: 6. The CDR3 loop spans 14 amino acids. Written as DNA, the CDR3 is TGCGCCAGCAGCTTTGGGACAGGTCCCAACGAGCAGTACGTC. Translating gives CASSFGTGPNEQYV.

This clonotype was observed many times. The gene calls are TRBV20-1 and TRBJ1-2; unclear D gene. CDR1 is DFQATT, CDR2 SNEGSKA, per germline (reference sequence). Trimming left V 3 bases short and J 4 bases short, with 6 bases between. The CDR3 sequence is 11 residues long. The CDR3 loop reads CSASLAYGYTF. The CDR3 nucleotides are TGCAGTGCTAGTCTGGCCTATGGCTACACCTTC.

This clonotype came up a few times. The chain's CDR3 is CASSEGGSYYGYTF. As DNA, the CDR3 is TGTGCCAGCAGTGAAGGGGGGAGTTACTATGGCTACACCTTC. The V and J genes are TRBV6-1 and TRBJ1-2; a weak D match, TRBD1 (5 bases). Germline CDR1 and CDR2: MNHNS and SASEGT. CDR3 length: 14 amino acids. V was trimmed by 1 base and J by 3 bases, leaving 9 bases between them.

This clonotype was seen only a few times. The chain combines TRBV7-9 with TRBJ2-2, with D perhaps matching TRBD1 or TRBD2 (5 bases each). This CDR3 is built from 16 residues. Germline V gene sequence: CDR1 SEHNR, CDR2 FQNEAQ (reference sequence). V was cut by 1 base and J by 2 bases, with 11 bases left in between. The CDR3 region is CASSLVGTINTGELFF. The CDR3 bases are TGTGCCAGCAGCTTAGTCGGGACCATAAACACCGGGGAGCTGTTTTTT.

V and J are TRBV6-6 and TRBJ2-2; maybe TRBD2 (5 bases). Trimming took off 7 bases at V and 1 base at J, with 10 bases between the two ends. Germline assignment: CDR1 MNHNY and CDR2 SVGAGI (reference sequence). The CDR3 sequence is 14 residues long. The CDR3 here is CASTQDWNTGELFF. The CDR3 DNA reads TGTGCCAGCACTCAGGACTGGAACACCGGGGAGCTGTTTTTT.

This chain links TRBV5-5 with TRBJ2-7, with D perhaps given as TRBD1 or TRBD2 (5 bases each). V was trimmed by 0 bases and J by 7 bases, leaving 11 bases between them. The CDR3 length is 13 residues. Germline lookup yields CDR1 SGHKS and CDR2 YYEKEE (reference sequence). The DNA for the CDR3 is TGTGCCAGCAGCTTGGGAGGGGCCCAAGAGCAGTACTTC. It codes for CASSLGGAQEQYF. The full variable domain, with the rest looked up from reference TRBV5-5 and TRBJ2-7, is DAGVTQSPTHLIKTRGQQVTLRCSPISGHKSVSWYQQVLGQGPQFIFQYYEKEERGRGNFPDRFSARQFPNYSSELNVNALLLGDSALYLCASSLGGAQEQYFGPGTRLTVT.

The CDR3 coding sequence is TGTGCCACCAGCGGTTCCGGCTCTAACACCGGGGAGCTGTTTTTT. This sequence encodes CATSGSGSNTGELFF. The rearrangement links TRBV15 to TRBJ2-2; D ambiguous. The CDR3 totals 15 residues. Trimming took 5 bases from V and 2 from J, leaving 12 bases between them. Germline values: CDR1 LNHNV, CDR2 YYDKDF (reference sequence).

This clonotype was counted many times. CDR3 in amino acids: CSARSSPGSFDEQYF. CDR3 in DNA: TGCAGTGCTAGAAGTTCGCCAGGGTCTTTTGACGAGCAGTACTTC. This rearrangement joins TRBV20-1 to TRBJ2-7; tentatively, D is TRBD1 (5 bases). V lost 2 bases and J lost 5, with 19 bases in between. The CDR3 is 15 residues long. Germline V gives CDR1 DFQATT, CDR2 SNEGSKA (reference sequence).

Only a few counts were recorded for this clonotype. J is TRBJ2-7 and V is TRBV11-2; possibly TRBD1 for D (6 bases). Between the trimmed V and J ends, which lost 6 bases and 5 bases, there was a span of 17 bases. The V gene's germline CDR1 is SGHAT and CDR2 FQNNGV. This CDR3 contains 14 residues. CDR3 protein: CASRPHRVSNEQYF. The CDR3 DNA reads as TGTGCCAGCAGGCCCCACAGGGTTTCGAACGAGCAGTACTTC.